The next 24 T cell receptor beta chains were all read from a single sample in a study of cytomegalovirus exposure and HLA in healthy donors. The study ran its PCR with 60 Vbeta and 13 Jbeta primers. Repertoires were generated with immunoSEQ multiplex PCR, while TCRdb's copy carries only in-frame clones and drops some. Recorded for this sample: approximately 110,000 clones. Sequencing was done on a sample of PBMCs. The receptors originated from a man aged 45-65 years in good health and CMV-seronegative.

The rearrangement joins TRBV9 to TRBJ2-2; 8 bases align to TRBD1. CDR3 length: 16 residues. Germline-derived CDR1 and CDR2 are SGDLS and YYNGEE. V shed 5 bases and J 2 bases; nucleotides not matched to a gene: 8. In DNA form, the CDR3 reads TGTGCCAGCAGAGACAACAGGGGGTCCAACACCGGGGAGCTGTTTTTT. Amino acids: CASRDNRGSNTGELFF.

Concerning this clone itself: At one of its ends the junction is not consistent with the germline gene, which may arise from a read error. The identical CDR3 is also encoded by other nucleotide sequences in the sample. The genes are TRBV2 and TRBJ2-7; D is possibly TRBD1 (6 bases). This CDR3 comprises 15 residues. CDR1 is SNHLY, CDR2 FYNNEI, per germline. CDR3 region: CASSEDRPSSYEQYF. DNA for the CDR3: TGTGCCAGCAGCGAAGACAGGCCGAGCTCCTACGAGCAGTACTTC.

CDR3 coding DNA: TGCGCCAGCAGCTCAAGCGGGGACGGGACAGGTAACTACAATGAGCAGTTCTTC. It translates to CASSSSGDGTGNYNEQFF. V is TRBV4-3 and J is TRBJ2-1; perhaps TRBD1 as D (8 bases). The V gene lost 5 bases and the J gene lost 3 bases, with 23 bases spanning the gap. Germline V gene lookup returns CDR1 LGHNA and CDR2 YSLEER. The CDR3 is made up of 18 amino acids.

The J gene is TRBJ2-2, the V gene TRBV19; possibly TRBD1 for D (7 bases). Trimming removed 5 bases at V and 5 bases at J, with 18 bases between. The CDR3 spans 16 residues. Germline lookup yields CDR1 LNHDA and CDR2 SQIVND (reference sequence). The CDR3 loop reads CASSGGTARLTGELFF. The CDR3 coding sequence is TGTGCCAGTAGTGGAGGGACAGCCCGACTTACCGGGGAGCTGTTTTTT.

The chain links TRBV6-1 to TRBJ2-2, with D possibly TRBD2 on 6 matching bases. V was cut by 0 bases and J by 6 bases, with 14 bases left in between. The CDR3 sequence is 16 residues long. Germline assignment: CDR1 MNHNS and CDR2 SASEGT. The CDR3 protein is CASSEALWSGAGELFF. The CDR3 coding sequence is TGTGCCAGCAGTGAAGCGCTTTGGTCGGGGGCCGGGGAGCTGTTTTTT.

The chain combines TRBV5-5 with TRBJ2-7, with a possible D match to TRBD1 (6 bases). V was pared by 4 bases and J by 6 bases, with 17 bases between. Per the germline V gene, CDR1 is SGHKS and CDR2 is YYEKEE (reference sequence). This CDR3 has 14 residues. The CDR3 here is CASSRLGGPVEQYF. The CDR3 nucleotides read TGTGCCAGCAGCCGCTTAGGGGGACCAGTCGAGCAGTACTTC.

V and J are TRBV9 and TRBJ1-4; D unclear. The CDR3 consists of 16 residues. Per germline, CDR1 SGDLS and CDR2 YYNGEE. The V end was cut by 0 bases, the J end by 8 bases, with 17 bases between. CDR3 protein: CASSVDARGRYEKLFF. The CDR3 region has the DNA TGTGCCAGCAGCGTAGACGCTCGAGGTCGATACGAAAAACTGTTTTTT.

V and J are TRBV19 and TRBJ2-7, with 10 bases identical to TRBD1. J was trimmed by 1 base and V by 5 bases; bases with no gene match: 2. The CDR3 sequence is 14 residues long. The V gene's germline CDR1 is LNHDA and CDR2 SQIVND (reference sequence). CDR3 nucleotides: TGTGCCAGTAGTCGACAGGGGGCATCCTACGAGCAGTACTTC. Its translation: CASSRQGASYEQYF.

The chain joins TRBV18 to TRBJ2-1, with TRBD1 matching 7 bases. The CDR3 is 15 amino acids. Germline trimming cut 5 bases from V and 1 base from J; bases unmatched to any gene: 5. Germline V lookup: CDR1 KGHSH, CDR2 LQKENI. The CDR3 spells CASSFGQVSYNEQFF. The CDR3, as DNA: TGTGCCAGCTCATTTGGACAGGTATCCTACAATGAGCAGTTCTTC.

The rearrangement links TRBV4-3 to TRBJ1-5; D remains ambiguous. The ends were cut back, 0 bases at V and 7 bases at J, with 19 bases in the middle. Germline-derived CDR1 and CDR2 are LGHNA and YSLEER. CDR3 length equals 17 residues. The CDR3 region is CASSQDLASSQWQPQHF. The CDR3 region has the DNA TGCGCCAGCAGCCAAGACTTAGCATCCTCGCAATGGCAGCCCCAGCATTTT.

CDR3 region: CASSTGLAGRETGELFF. The CDR3 DNA is TGCGCCAGCAGCACGGGACTAGCGGGGCGGGAGACCGGGGAGCTGTTTTTT. The rearrangement uses TRBV5-1 and TRBJ2-2, with 13 bases matching TRBD2. CDR1 and CDR2 from the germline V gene are SGHRS and YFSETQ. This CDR3 has 17 residues. Unmatched junction bases numbered 8, after V lost 4 bases and J lost 5 bases. Drawing the rest from reference TRBV5-1 and TRBJ2-2, the complete variable domain is KAGVTQTPRYLIKTRGQQVTLSCSPISGHRSVSWYQQTPGQGLQFLFEYFSETQRNKGNFPGRFSGRQFSNSRSEMNVSTLELGDSALYLCASSTGLAGRETGELFFGEGSRLTVL.

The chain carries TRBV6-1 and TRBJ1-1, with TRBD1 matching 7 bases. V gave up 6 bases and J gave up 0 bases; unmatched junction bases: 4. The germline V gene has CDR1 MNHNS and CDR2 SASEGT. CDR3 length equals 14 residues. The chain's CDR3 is CASSWGQLNTEAFF. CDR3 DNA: TGTGCCAGCAGCTGGGGACAGTTGAACACTGAAGCTTTCTTT.

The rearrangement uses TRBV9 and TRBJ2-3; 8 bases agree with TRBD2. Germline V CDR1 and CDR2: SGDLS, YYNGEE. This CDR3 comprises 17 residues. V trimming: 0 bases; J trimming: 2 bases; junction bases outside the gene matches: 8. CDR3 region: CASSVASGRDVTDTQYF. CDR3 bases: TGTGCCAGCAGCGTAGCTAGCGGGCGGGATGTCACAGATACGCAGTATTTT.

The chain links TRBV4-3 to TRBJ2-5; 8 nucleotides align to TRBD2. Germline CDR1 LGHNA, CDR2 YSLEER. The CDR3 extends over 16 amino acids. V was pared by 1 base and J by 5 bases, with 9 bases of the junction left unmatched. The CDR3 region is CASSQGRLAFEETQYF. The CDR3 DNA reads TGCGCCAGCAGCCAAGGCCGACTAGCGTTCGAGGAGACCCAGTACTTC.

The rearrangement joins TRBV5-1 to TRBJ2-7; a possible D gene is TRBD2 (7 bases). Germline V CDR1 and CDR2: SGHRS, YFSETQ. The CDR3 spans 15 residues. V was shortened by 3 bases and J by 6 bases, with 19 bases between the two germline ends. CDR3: CASSWRGGDFGEQYF. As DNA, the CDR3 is TGCGCCAGCAGCTGGCGAGGGGGGGACTTTGGCGAGCAGTACTTC.

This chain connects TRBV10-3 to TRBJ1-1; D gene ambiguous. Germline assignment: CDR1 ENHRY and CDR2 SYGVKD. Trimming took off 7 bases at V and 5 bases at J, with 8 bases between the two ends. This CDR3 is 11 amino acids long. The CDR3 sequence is CAIKEGTEAFF. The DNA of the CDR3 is TGTGCCATCAAGGAGGGTACTGAAGCTTTCTTT.

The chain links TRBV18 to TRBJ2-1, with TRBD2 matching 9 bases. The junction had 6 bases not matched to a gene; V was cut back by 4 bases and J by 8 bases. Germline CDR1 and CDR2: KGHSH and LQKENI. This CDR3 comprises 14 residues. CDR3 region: CASSLAGGPDEQFF. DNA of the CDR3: TGTGCCAGCTCACTGGCGGGAGGGCCGGATGAGCAGTTCTTC. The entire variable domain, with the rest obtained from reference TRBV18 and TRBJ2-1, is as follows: NAGVMQNPRHLVRRRGQEARLRCSPMKGHSHVYWYRQLPEEGLKFMVYLQKENIIDESGMPKERFSAEFPKEGPSILRIQQVVRGDSAAYFCASSLAGGPDEQFFGPGTRLTVL.

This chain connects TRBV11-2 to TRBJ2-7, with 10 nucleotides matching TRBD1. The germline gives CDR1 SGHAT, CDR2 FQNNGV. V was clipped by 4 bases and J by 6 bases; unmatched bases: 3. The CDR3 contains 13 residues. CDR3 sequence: CASSWDRGSEQYF. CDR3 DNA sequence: TGTGCCAGCAGCTGGGACAGGGGTAGCGAGCAGTACTTC.

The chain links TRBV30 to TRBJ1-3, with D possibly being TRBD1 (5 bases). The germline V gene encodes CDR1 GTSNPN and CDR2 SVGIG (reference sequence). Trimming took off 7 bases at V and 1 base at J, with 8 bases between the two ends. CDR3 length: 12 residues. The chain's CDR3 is CASRGSGNTIYF. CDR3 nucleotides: TGTGCCTCCCGGGGGTCTGGAAACACCATATATTTT.

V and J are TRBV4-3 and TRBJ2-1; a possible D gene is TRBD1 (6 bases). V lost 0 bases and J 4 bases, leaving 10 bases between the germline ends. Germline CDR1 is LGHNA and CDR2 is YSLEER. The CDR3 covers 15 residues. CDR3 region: CASSQDFTGYNEQFF. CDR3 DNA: TGCGCCAGCAGCCAAGACTTTACAGGGTACAATGAGCAGTTCTTC.

The CDR3 DNA reads as TGTGCCAGTAGTCAGCCGGGACAGATCACTGAAGCTTTCTTT. Protein product: CASSQPGQITEAFF. The V call is TRBV19, the J call TRBJ1-1; TRBD1 agrees at 7 bases. V was pared by 5 bases and J by 4 bases, with 7 bases of the junction left unmatched. This CDR3 comprises 14 residues. Germline V CDR1 and CDR2: LNHDA, SQIVND (reference sequence).

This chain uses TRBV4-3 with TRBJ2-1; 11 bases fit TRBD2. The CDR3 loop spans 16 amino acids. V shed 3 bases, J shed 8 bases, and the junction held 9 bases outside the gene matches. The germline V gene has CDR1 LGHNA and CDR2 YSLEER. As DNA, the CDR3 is TGCGCCAGCAGCCATCTCACGGCTAGCGGGAGGCATGAGCAGTTCTTC. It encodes CASSHLTASGRHEQFF.

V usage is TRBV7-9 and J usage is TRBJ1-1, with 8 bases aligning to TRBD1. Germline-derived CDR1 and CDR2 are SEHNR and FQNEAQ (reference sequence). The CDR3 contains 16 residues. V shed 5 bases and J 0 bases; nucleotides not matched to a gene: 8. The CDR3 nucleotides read TGTGCCAGCAGCCAAGGACAGGGAGGGTTGAACACTGAAGCTTTCTTT. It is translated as CASSQGQGGLNTEAFF.

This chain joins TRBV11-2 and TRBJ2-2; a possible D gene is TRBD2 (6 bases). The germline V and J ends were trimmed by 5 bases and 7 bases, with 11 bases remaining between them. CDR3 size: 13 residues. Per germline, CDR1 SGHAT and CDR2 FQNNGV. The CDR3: CASSPGESGELFF. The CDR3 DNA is TGTGCCAGCAGCCCGGGGGAGAGCGGGGAGCTGTTTTTT.